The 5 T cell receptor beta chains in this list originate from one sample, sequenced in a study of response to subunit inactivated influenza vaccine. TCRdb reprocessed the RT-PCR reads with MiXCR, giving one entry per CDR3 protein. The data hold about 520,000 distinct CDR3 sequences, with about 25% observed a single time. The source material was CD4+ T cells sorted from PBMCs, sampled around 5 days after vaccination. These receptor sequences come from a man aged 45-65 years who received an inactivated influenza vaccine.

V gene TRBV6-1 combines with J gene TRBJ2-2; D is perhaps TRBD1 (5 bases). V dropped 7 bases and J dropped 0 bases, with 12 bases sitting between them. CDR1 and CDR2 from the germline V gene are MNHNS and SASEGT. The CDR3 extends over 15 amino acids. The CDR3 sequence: CASTAPGPNTGELFF. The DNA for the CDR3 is TGTGCCAGCACCGCCCCAGGGCCGAACACCGGGGAGCTGTTTTTT.

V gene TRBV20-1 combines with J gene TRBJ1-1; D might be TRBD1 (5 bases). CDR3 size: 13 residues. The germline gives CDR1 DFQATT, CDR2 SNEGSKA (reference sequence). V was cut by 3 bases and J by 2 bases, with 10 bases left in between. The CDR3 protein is CSARAGVNTEAFF. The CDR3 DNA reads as TGCAGTGCTAGGGCGGGGGTTAACACTGAAGCTTTCTTT.

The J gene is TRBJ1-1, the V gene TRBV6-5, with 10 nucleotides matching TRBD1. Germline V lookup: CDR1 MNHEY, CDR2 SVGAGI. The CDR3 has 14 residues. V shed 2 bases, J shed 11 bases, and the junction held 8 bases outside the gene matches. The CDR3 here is CASSYHGQGGEAFF. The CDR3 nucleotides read TGTGCCAGCAGTTACCATGGACAGGGGGGAGAGGCTTTCTTT.

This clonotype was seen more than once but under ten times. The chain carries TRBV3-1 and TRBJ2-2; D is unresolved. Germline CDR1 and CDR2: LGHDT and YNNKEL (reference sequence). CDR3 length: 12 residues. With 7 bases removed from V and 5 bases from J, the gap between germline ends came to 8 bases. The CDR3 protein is CASTIGTGELFF. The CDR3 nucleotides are TGTGCCAGCACCATAGGTACCGGGGAGCTGTTTTTT.

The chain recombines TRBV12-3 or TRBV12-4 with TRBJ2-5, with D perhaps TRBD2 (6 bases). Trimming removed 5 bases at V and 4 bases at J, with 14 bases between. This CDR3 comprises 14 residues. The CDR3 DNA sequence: TGTGCCAGCAGTCCGTCGGGTAGCGGAGAGACCCAGTACTTC. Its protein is CASSPSGSGETQYF.